The TCR beta chain described here comes from a study of T cell repertoires in cytomegalovirus infection. TCRdb re-called the reads with MiXCR, one entry per CDR3 protein. The table shows under 300,000 distinct CDR3 sequences, with more than 15% occurring only once. The receptor was derived from a human donor in good health (CMV status not recorded). Some clones in this sample may be carry-over from other donors' samples. The sample comprised CD8+ T cells from PBMCs.

DNA for the CDR3: TGTGCCAGCAGCAGTTCGGGGAAGGATAGCACCGGGGAGCTGTTTTTT. Translated: CASSSSGKDSTGELFF. The V call is TRBV9, the J call TRBJ2-2, with D tentatively TRBD2 (5 bases). V was pared by 4 bases and J by 4 bases, with 17 bases between. This CDR3 is built from 16 residues. Germline V lookup: CDR1 SGDLS, CDR2 YYNGEE.